Below, 17 T cell receptor beta chains from the same sample are listed, as sequenced in a study of beta chain features in type 1 diabetes. Isolated RNA was reverse transcribed in full, so expressed TCRB transcripts were sequenced. The assay was immunoSEQ multiplex PCR, and TCRdb's table has in-frame clones only and misses some. The sample lists roughly 150,000 clones; roughly 11% were seen once. Sequencing used central memory CD4+ T cells from blood. The receptors stem from a man younger than 30 in good health.

V usage is TRBV7-3 and J usage is TRBJ2-5, with 7 bases aligning to TRBD1. The ends lost 5 bases at V and 7 bases at J; junction bases unmatched: 7. Germline V CDR1 and CDR2: SGHTA, FQGTGA. The CDR3 consists of 13 residues. Here the CDR3 reads CASSKDPGGTQYF. Here the CDR3 DNA reads TGTGCCAGCAGCAAAGACCCAGGGGGGACCCAGTACTTC.

Note on this clone: This may stem from a read error, because a much larger clone lies one nucleotide away. Within the sample, other DNA sequences also encode this same CDR3. V usage is TRBV7-2 and J usage is TRBJ1-1; unclear D gene. Trimming shortened V by 3 bases and J by 3 bases, and 2 bases separated the two germline ends. This CDR3 comprises 11 residues. CDR1 SGHTA and CDR2 FQGNSA come from the germline V gene. The CDR3 DNA follows: TGTGCCAGCAGCTTGGACACTGAAGCTTTCTTT. This gives the protein CASSLDTEAFF.

This clone was counted only a few times. The genes are TRBV7-6 and TRBJ2-7, with unresolved D. Trimming left V 1 base short and J 5 bases short, with 18 bases between. Germline CDR1 is SGHVS and CDR2 is FNYEAQ. This CDR3 is built from 16 residues. CDR3 sequence (DNA): TGTGCCAGCAGCTTAGGGTTGGCCCGGAGCCACGACGAGCAGTACTTC. Protein product: CASSLGLARSHDEQYF.

This chain links TRBV5-1 with TRBJ2-7; the D is unclear. Trimming shortened V by 4 bases and J by 3 bases, and 8 bases separated the two germline ends. Germline V CDR1 and CDR2: SGHRS, YFSETQ. The CDR3 extends over 12 amino acids. CDR3 coding DNA: TGCGCCAGCAGCCAGACCCTCTACGAGCAGTACTTC. Protein: CASSQTLYEQYF.

This clone was observed a handful of times. CDR3 sequence reads: CASSQGGTAPEKLFF. The DNA of the CDR3 is TGCGCCAGCAGCCAAGGGGGGACAGCGCCTGAAAAACTGTTTTTT. The V gene is TRBV4-3, the J gene TRBJ1-4; TRBD1 agrees at 7 bases. After removal of 1 base from V and 7 bases from J, the junction contained 6 bases not matched to a gene. The CDR3 consists of 15 residues. Germline lookup yields CDR1 LGHNA and CDR2 YSLEER.

This clone was counted a few times. The chain employs TRBV4-3 and TRBJ2-2; 8 nucleotides agree with TRBD2. CDR3 length: 16 residues. Germline trimming cut 0 bases from V and 6 bases from J; bases unmatched to any gene: 6. Looked up from germline, CDR1 is LGHNA and CDR2 is YSLEER. In nucleotides, the CDR3 is TGCGCCAGCAGCCAAGAAATAGGGCGGGAGGCCGGGGAGCTGTTTTTT. Its protein product is CASSQEIGREAGELFF.

J is TRBJ2-5 and V is TRBV7-2, with 10 bases fitting TRBD2. Trimming took 3 bases from V and 5 from J; bases not matched to a gene: 9. The CDR3 has 16 amino acids. The V gene's germline CDR1 is SGHTA and CDR2 FQGNSA. CDR3 coding DNA: TGTGCCAGCAGCTTTCGACGTAGCGGGGGGACTGAGACCCAGTACTTC. Amino acids: CASSFRRSGGTETQYF.

In this sample, this clone turned up a few times. The gene calls are TRBV20-1 and TRBJ1-1; D not resolved. Germline CDR1 DFQATT, CDR2 SNEGSKA (reference sequence). CDR3 length equals 10 residues. The V end lost 4 bases, the J end lost 7 bases, and 7 bases lay between the germline ends. The CDR3 loop reads CSAMSFEAFF. The CDR3 nucleotides read TGCAGTGCTATGTCTTTTGAAGCTTTCTTT.

The V gene is TRBV29-1, the J gene TRBJ2-7; no clear D. This CDR3 has 12 amino acids. The germline gives CDR1 SQVTM, CDR2 ANQGSEA. V dropped 4 bases and J dropped 4 bases, with 11 bases sitting between them. CDR3 protein: CSVGGARYEQYF. The CDR3 nucleotides read TGCAGCGTTGGAGGAGCGAGGTACGAGCAGTACTTC.

In its sample, this clone was seen a few times. The rearrangement links TRBV14 to TRBJ2-3; no definite D call. Looked up from germline, CDR1 is SGHDN and CDR2 is FVKESK. This CDR3 comprises 16 residues. The V end was cut by 1 base, the J end by 5 bases, with 16 bases between. The CDR3: CASSQGRWIRKDTQYF. For the CDR3, the DNA is TGTGCCAGCAGCCAAGGACGATGGATTCGGAAAGATACGCAGTATTTT.

V and J are TRBV19 and TRBJ1-5; a possible D gene is TRBD1 (5 bases). Trimming stripped 5 bases from V and 9 bases from J, with 14 bases between. This CDR3 comprises 13 residues. Germline V gives CDR1 LNHDA, CDR2 SQIVND (reference sequence). Written as DNA, the CDR3 is TGTGCCAGTAGTGGGGACCGACGAGGGCCCCAGCATTTT. Translating gives CASSGDRRGPQHF.

The CDR3, as DNA: TGCGCCAGCAGCTTCGGACAGGTCTACGAGCAGTACTTC. Protein product: CASSFGQVYEQYF. The rearrangement joins TRBV5-1 to TRBJ2-7; TRBD1 agrees at 7 bases. The junction had 2 bases not matched to a gene; V was cut back by 2 bases and J by 3 bases. This CDR3 is 13 amino acids long. The germline V gene has CDR1 SGHRS and CDR2 YFSETQ.

This clone was seen more than once but under ten times. The gene calls are TRBV5-1 and TRBJ1-1, with D possibly being TRBD1 (5 bases). The CDR3 extends over 13 amino acids. Germline V lookup: CDR1 SGHRS, CDR2 YFSETQ. Trimming removed 3 bases from V and 2 bases from J, with 8 bases in between. Written as DNA, the CDR3 is TGCGCCAGCAGCTCACAGGTAAACACTGAAGCTTTCTTT. It codes for CASSSQVNTEAFF.

V usage is TRBV7-3 and J usage is TRBJ2-7; tentatively, D is TRBD1 (5 bases). From germline, CDR1 is SGHTA and CDR2 FQGTGA. Deletions cut 5 bases from V and 5 bases from J, with 16 bases between. CDR3 length equals 14 residues. The CDR3 DNA follows: TGTGCCAGCAGCCCCGGACACGCTTTGGACGAGCAGTACTTC. Its translation is CASSPGHALDEQYF.

This clone has ten or more counts. CDR3 sequence (DNA): TGTGCCAGCAGCTCCCGGGACGGGAAGAACACTGAAGCTTTCTTT. Translation: CASSSRDGKNTEAFF. The V and J genes are TRBV6-5 and TRBJ1-1; perhaps TRBD1 as D (5 bases). The V gene lost 6 bases and the J gene lost 1 base, with 15 bases spanning the gap. Germline assignment: CDR1 MNHEY and CDR2 SVGAGI. There are 15 residues in the CDR3.

This clone was detected a few times. Other DNA variants within this sample encode the same CDR3. V usage is TRBV30 and J usage is TRBJ1-2; TRBD1 might be the D (6 bases). Germline V gene lookup returns CDR1 GTSNPN and CDR2 SVGIG (reference sequence). V lost 3 bases and J 3 bases, leaving 8 bases between the germline ends. CDR3 length equals 12 residues. CDR3 coding DNA: TGTGCCTGGAGCCCAGGGGACTATGGCTACACCTTC. It yields the protein CAWSPGDYGYTF.

The CDR3 nucleotides are TGTGCCAGCAGCCAAGATATCGGCGGGGAGCTGTTTTTT. Translated: CASSQDIGGELFF. The chain couples TRBV4-2 to TRBJ2-2; D gene ambiguous. Looked up from germline, CDR1 is LGHNA and CDR2 is YNFKEQ. V lost 0 bases and J lost 7, with 6 bases in between. This CDR3 is built from 13 residues.